Below are 5 T cell receptor beta chains sequenced from a single sample in a study of T cells in Graves' hyperthyroidism and ophthalmopathy (dated 2019 in TCRdb). Libraries were prepared through multiplex PCR. The sequencing machine was an Illumina HiSeq 2000. Amplification of TCR beta CDR3 regions was carried out from RNA transcripts. A first-round RT-PCR of the TCR CDR3 used the HTBI primer set with the Qiagen OneStep RT-PCR kit. TCRdb took the public reads, trimmed them with fastp at Q25, ran MiXCR for clone calling and kept in-frame beta chains. Entries that share a CDR3 protein sequence are merged under the most common genes and DNA. This sample is represented by more than 600,000 distinct CDR3 sequences; around 15% of them were singletons. The ten top clones hold around 8.1% of the sample. The sample taken for sequencing was blood. The origin of the receptors is a man between 18 and 29 years old with Graves' hyperthyroidism.

The rearrangement links TRBV6-1 to TRBJ1-2; weak D call: TRBD1 (6 bases). CDR3 size: 13 residues. Germline V lookup: CDR1 MNHNS, CDR2 SASEGT. The V gene lost 9 bases and the J gene lost 0 bases, with 11 bases spanning the gap. CDR3 sequence: CASRQDPNYGYTF. CDR3 DNA sequence: TGTGCCAGTCGACAGGATCCTAACTATGGCTACACCTTC.

The genes are TRBV6-1 and TRBJ2-2, with D possibly TRBD1 on 6 matching bases. The ends were cut back, 7 bases at V and 4 bases at J, with 19 bases in the middle. Per the germline V gene, CDR1 is MNHNS and CDR2 is SASEGT. This CDR3 spans 16 amino acids. The CDR3: CASTPLGTPATGELFF. CDR3 DNA: TGTGCCAGCACCCCCCTCGGGACACCAGCCACCGGGGAGCTGTTTTTT.

This clonotype was observed a handful of times. The chain uses TRBV24-1 and TRBJ2-3; 7 nucleotides align to TRBD1. With V trimmed by 1 base and J by 7 bases, 19 bases remained unmatched. Germline values: CDR1 KGHDR, CDR2 SFDVKD. The CDR3 runs to 19 residues. The CDR3 loop is CATSDLPRTPSNRGNTQYF. In DNA, the CDR3 is TGTGCCACCAGTGATTTACCCCGCACCCCTTCCAACAGGGGCAATACGCAGTATTTT.

This clonotype was observed at least ten times. The chain links TRBV3-1 to TRBJ2-7; TRBD1 matches 8 bases. This CDR3 spans 15 amino acids. Germline CDR1 is LGHDT and CDR2 is YNNKEL (reference sequence). The V gene end was trimmed by 2 bases and the J gene end by 3 bases; junction bases not matched to a gene: 6. In DNA, the CDR3 is TGTGCCAGCAGCCAATTCGGGACAGGAGACTACGAGCAGTACTTC. It specifies CASSQFGTGDYEQYF.

V usage is TRBV29-1 and J usage is TRBJ1-2, with a weak D call TRBD1 (5 bases). Trimming removed 1 base at V and 4 bases at J, with 10 bases between. Germline values: CDR1 SQVTM, CDR2 ANQGSEA. CDR3 length: 13 amino acids. The CDR3, as DNA: TGCAGCGTTGAAGCCCAAAGGGGCTATGGCTACACCTTC. It encodes CSVEAQRGYGYTF.